Described below is a single T cell receptor (beta chain) sequence and its context. The sample originates from a study of T cells in Graves' hyperthyroidism and ophthalmopathy. RNA transcripts yielded amplified TCR beta CDR3 regions. The HTBI set primed first-round TCR CDR3 RT-PCR. From the multiplex PCR reads, TCRdb called clonotypes with MiXCR, one entry per CDR3 protein. The sample holds about 760,000 distinct CDR3 sequences; roughly a third are singletons and the top ten take more than 25%. The length of the CDR3 is 14 residues. CDR1 is LNHNV and CDR2 is YYDKDF in the germline V gene (reference sequence). The V end was cut by 3 bases, the J end by 6 bases, with 14 bases between. The PBMCs had their origin in 7.5 to 10 ml of fresh peripheral blood.

Material: blood. This TCR came from a woman aged 35 to 49 with Graves' hyperthyroidism. The rearrangement uses TRBV15 and TRBJ1-2, with a weak D call TRBD1 (5 bases). The CDR3 region is CATSSKDTGHGYTF. CDR3 DNA: TGTGCCACCAGCAGTAAGGACACCGGTCATGGCTACACCTTC. Looking up the rest from reference TRBV15 and TRBJ1-2 gives the full variable domain: DAMVIQNPRYQVTQFGKPVTLSCSQTLNHNVMYWYQQKSSQAPKLLFHYYDKDFNNEADTPDNFQSRRPNTSFCFLDIRSPGLGDTAMYLCATSSKDTGHGYTFGSGTRLTVV.